This TCR beta chain derives from a study of cytomegalovirus exposure and HLA in healthy donors. Data came from immunoSEQ multiplex PCR; TCRdb stores just in-frame clones and leaves some out. The sample consists of over 100,000 clones, over 75% of them appearing once. The V end was cut by 7 bases, the J end by 4 bases, with 5 bases between. CDR1 and CDR2 from the germline V gene are LNHDA and SQIVND (reference sequence). This CDR3 has 12 amino acids. The V call is TRBV19, the J call TRBJ2-6, with unresolved D. This receptor was obtained from a woman under 30 in good health and CMV-seropositive. Sequences were obtained from PBMCs. CDR3 bases: TGTGCCAGTACCTCGGGGGCCAACGTCCTGACTTTC. It specifies CASTSGANVLTF.